Listed here are 22 T cell receptor beta chains from one sample, sequenced in a study of CXCR3-negative and CXCR3-positive naive CD8 T cells (dated by TCRdb to the late 2010s). The sequencing machine was a NextSeq 550. The Human TCR Profiling Kit (MiLaboratory) was used to prepare UMI-labeled 5' RACE TRB cDNA libraries. After TCRdb reprocessed the reads, each CDR3 protein sequence was kept as one row, without DNA. In this sample's table one finds about 130,000 distinct CDR3 sequences. Approximately 0.5% of the sample is in the top ten clones. Sequenced input: naive CXCR3- CD8+ T cells from blood. The cell subset or site label, as the study defines it: CD45RO-CCR7+CD27+CD95- naive CD8+ T cells lacking CXCR3 (TNR3-). All receptors come from a human donor in good health. Some clones in this sample may be carry-over from other donors' samples.

The chain combines TRBV29-1 with TRBJ2-5; the D gene TCRdb calls, TRBD1, cannot be checked with no DNA. The CDR3 has 14 amino acids. CDR1 SQVTM and CDR2 ANQGSEA come from the germline V gene. CDR3 amino acids: CSVDPGQGQETQYF.

CDR3 protein: CSVEDGGNEQFF. The chain links TRBV29-1 to TRBJ2-1; TCRdb calls TRBD2, which cannot be checked without DNA. This CDR3 is 12 amino acids long. Germline lookup yields CDR1 SQVTM and CDR2 ANQGSEA.

The gene calls are TRBV7-8 and TRBJ2-7; no DNA is available, so the TRBD1 call from TCRdb remains unchecked. The germline V gene has CDR1 SGHVS and CDR2 FQNEAQ. The CDR3 spans 14 residues. CDR3 protein: CASSPLGTGNEQYF.

The rearrangement uses TRBV7-9 and TRBJ2-3; TCRdb's D call, TRBD1, is unchecked because there is no DNA. Germline loops: CDR1 SEHNR, CDR2 FQNEAQ (reference sequence). This CDR3 is built from 15 residues. CDR3 sequence: CASSLVGGLGDTQYF.

This rearrangement joins TRBV5-1 to TRBJ1-5. Germline CDR1 reads SGHRS; CDR2 reads YFSETQ. This CDR3 spans 13 amino acids. The CDR3 loop is CASSLSPNQPQHF.

The V call is TRBV7-8, the J call TRBJ2-7; the D call from TCRdb, TRBD1, cannot be confirmed without DNA. CDR1 is SGHVS, CDR2 FQNEAQ, per germline. The CDR3 loop spans 14 amino acids. CDR3: CASSLQGVSYEQYF. Full variable domain (rest looked up from reference TRBV7-8 and TRBJ2-7): GAGVSQSPRYKVAKRGQDVALRCDPISGHVSLFWYQQALGQGPEFLTYFQNEAQLDKSGLPSDRFFAERPEGSVSTLKIQRTQQEDSAVYLCASSLQGVSYEQYFGPGTRLTVT.

V gene TRBV11-2 combines with J gene TRBJ2-7; TCRdb's D call of TRBD2 is untestable without DNA. This CDR3 contains 12 residues. Germline CDR1 and CDR2: SGHAT and FQNNGV. CDR3: CASSLRRDEQYF.

This chain links TRBV4-2 with TRBJ1-1. This CDR3 contains 13 residues. From germline, CDR1 is LGHNA and CDR2 YNFKEQ. Here the CDR3 reads CASSRDTNTEAFF.

The V gene is TRBV13, the J gene TRBJ2-7; TCRdb picks TRBD2, but there is no DNA to check that call. Germline V gives CDR1 PRHDT, CDR2 FYEKMQ (reference sequence). This CDR3 spans 12 amino acids. CDR3 in amino acids: CASSLGTSGSSF.

This chain links TRBV7-9 with TRBJ2-7. CDR3 size: 13 residues. Germline-derived CDR1 and CDR2 are SEHNR and FQNEAQ (reference sequence). The CDR3 is CASSPAASYEQYF.

V and J are TRBV4-3 and TRBJ2-2; the D gene TCRdb calls, TRBD2, cannot be checked with no DNA. The CDR3 covers 16 residues. Per germline, CDR1 LGHNA and CDR2 YSLEER. The CDR3: CASSQDSSVGTGELFF.

J is TRBJ2-7 and V is TRBV4-1; there is no DNA to check the TCRdb D call of TRBD2. CDR3 length: 15 residues. CDR1 MGHRA and CDR2 YSYEKL come from the germline V gene. The CDR3 loop reads CASSRNLAGGGEQYF.

The chain recombines TRBV15 with TRBJ2-5; absent DNA, TCRdb's TRBD2 call cannot be checked. Germline V gene lookup returns CDR1 LNHNV and CDR2 YYDKDF (reference sequence). This CDR3 is built from 17 residues. This CDR3 is CATREIPGLADQETQYF.

J is TRBJ2-7 and V is TRBV5-1. This CDR3 spans 12 amino acids. In germline, CDR1 is SGHRS, CDR2 YFSETQ. CDR3 residues: CASSMSSYEQYF.

The J gene is TRBJ2-7, the V gene TRBV28; as DNA is missing, the TRBD1 call by TCRdb cannot be tested. CDR1 and CDR2 from the germline V gene are MDHEN and SYDVKM. The CDR3 sequence is 14 residues long. This chain's CDR3 is CASTLGTGGDEQYF.

The chain combines TRBV3-1 with TRBJ2-7. The CDR3 sequence is 15 residues long. From germline, CDR1 is LGHDT and CDR2 YNNKEL (reference sequence). CDR3 residues: CASSQGSGMLYEQYF.

This sequence joins TRBV29-1 and TRBJ2-3; as DNA is missing, the TRBD1 call by TCRdb cannot be tested. Germline CDR1 SQVTM, CDR2 ANQGSEA. The CDR3 loop spans 14 amino acids. The CDR3 loop is CSVETGGGADTQYF.

The chain links TRBV11-2 to TRBJ1-3. Germline values: CDR1 SGHAT, CDR2 FQNNGV. The CDR3 runs 13 residues. The CDR3 here is CASSLDLGNTIYF. Variable domain in full (rest from reference TRBV11-2 and TRBJ1-3): EAGVAQSPRYKIIEKRQSVAFWCNPISGHATLYWYQQILGQGPKLLIQFQNNGVVDDSQLPKDRFSAERLKGVDSTLKIQPAKLEDSAVYLCASSLDLGNTIYFGEGSWLTVV.

This sequence joins TRBV14 and TRBJ2-7; the TRBD1 assignment by TCRdb is unverifiable without DNA. The CDR3 spans 16 residues. Germline V gives CDR1 SGHDN, CDR2 FVKESK. The chain's CDR3 is CASSQVPGQGAYEQYF.

The chain uses TRBV11-2 and TRBJ2-5; the TCRdb call, TRBD1, lacks DNA for checking. Looked up from germline, CDR1 is SGHAT and CDR2 is FQNNGV. The CDR3 is made up of 14 amino acids. CDR3 sequence reads: CASSFGQGSETQYF.

The chain carries TRBV29-1 and TRBJ2-7. The CDR3 contains 15 residues. Germline V CDR1 and CDR2: SQVTM, ANQGSEA. The CDR3 region is CSVEVPVSIGYEQYF.

The chain links TRBV7-9 to TRBJ2-5. This CDR3 is built from 13 residues. Germline loops: CDR1 SEHNR, CDR2 FQNEAQ (reference sequence). This chain's CDR3 is CASRRFLQETQYF.